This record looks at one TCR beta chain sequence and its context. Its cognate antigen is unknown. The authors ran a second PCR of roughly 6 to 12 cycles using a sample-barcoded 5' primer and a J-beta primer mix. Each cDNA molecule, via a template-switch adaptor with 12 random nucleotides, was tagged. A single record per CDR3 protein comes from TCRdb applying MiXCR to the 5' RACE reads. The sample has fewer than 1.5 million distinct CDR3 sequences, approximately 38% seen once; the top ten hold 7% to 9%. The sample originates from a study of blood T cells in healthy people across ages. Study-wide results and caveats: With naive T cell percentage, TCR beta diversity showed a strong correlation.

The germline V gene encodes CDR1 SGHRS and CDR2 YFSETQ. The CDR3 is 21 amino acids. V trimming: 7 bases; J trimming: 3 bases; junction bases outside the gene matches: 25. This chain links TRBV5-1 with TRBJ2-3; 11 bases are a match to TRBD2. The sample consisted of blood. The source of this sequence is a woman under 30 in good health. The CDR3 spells CASGRGASGGPLSLTTDTQYF. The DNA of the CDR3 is TGCGCCAGCGGAAGAGGGGCTAGCGGGGGGCCCCTTTCCCTCACGACAGATACGCAGTATTTT.